These T cell receptor beta chains were read from a single sample in a study of OX40 agonist ivuxolimab in advanced cancers. Clones were read by immunoSEQ multiplex PCR, and TCRdb kept only the in-frame ones, dropping some. The table has tens of thousands of clones, 94% seen once; the top ten hold more than 15%. Here the sequenced sample was CD4+ or CD8+ T cells sorted from blood, taken in a trial of the OX40 agonist ivuxolimab. The receptors come from an adult with an advanced solid tumor such as melanoma, head and neck, liver or kidney cancer. Both conserved end residues are trimmed from each CDR3.

12,TRBV19,ASSQTGGNQPQH
14,TRBV11-2,ASSLEGSSYNSPLH
13,TRBV7-9,ASIPGGASYNEQF
12,TRBV7-2,ASSHPNQFYEQY
10,TRBV5-8,ASSQDWDEQY
12,TRBV7-9,ASSPRQGDTEAF
12,TRBV6-5,ASSLRPQGYEQY
11,TRBV13,ASSTGQGYEQY
12,TRBV28,ASSLGQGPQPQH
13,TRBV10-2,ASSESSAQHNEQF
12,TRBV13,ASSGRTGNTEAF
11,TRBV5-6,ASSSSLNEKLF
12,TRBV6-1,ASTPPKYQETQY
16,TRBV4-1,ASSQPTRTSESRETQY
13,TRBV9,ASSVEAGGTDTQY
14,TRBV28,ASRPTGGWDNQPQH
14,TRBV7-9,ASSLATLTGDEKLF
13,TRBV27,ASSLMGGASGELF
11,TRBV27,ASSLTGNYGYT
11,TRBV5-6,ASSLVPGAPLH
13,TRBV9,ASSVGGLAYNEQF
13,TRBV27,ASSSGGKLAYEQY
15,TRBV27,ASSPLGDIRSYNEQF
13,TRBV4-3,ASSPVRFGDNEQF
12,TRBV27,ASSSHSGANVLT
14,TRBV11-2,ASSLDAEQNYSPLH
14,TRBV19,ASSISTGAWSTEAF
11,TRBV16,ASSQIGVNEQF
11,TRBV19,ASSAITNTEAF
14,TRBV13,ASSLEAGSSQETQY
13,TRBV7-9,ASSPRGRENTEAF
10,TRBV19,ASSSEGGELF
12,TRBV5-1,ASSPGVTYNEQF
13,TRBV5-6,ASSSGTRPADTQY
12,TRBV7-9,ASSLWGGNQPQH
14,TRBV4-3,ASSQDRINPVYEQY
12,TRBV4-3,ASSQDDRGEKLF
13,TRBV5-6,ASSSRAVAYNEQF
15,TRBV5-5,ASSLPYTGLSSYEQY
11,TRBV19,ASSTHGGGRYT
11,TRBV7-2,ASRDSGAYEQY
9,TRBV29-1,SVVGNTEAF
9,TRBV19,ASSINREAF
17,TRBV4-1,ASSQPRAEGVNGANVLT
14,TRBV5-1,ASSFMEGIGLTEAF
14,TRBV14,ASSRVRGAPYNEQF
13,TRBV21-1,ARGGTSGYQETQY
15,TRBV4-1,ASSQGRTGSNTGELF
13,TRBV19,ASTPLGLATDTQY
17,TRBV7-9,ASSLGFRTADYPKNIQY
11,TRBV5-3,ARNLAGNTEAF
12,TRBV27,ASSLEKVGNEQF
15,TRBV4-2,ASSQGLAGVGTGELF
11,TRBV6-5,ASSYSSLETQY
14,TRBV5-6,ASQLGLVGGADTQY
14,TRBV28,ASSSRGRGTNYGYT
13,TRBV6-5,ASSPPGLYTDTQY